This T cell receptor (beta chain) was observed in a study of identical twins. Study-wide points: Abundant beta clonotypes from cord blood bore fewer insertions; memory repertoires lacked this pattern. Twin-shared out-of-frame alpha sequences were enriched for low generation probability.

The authors used template switching to add a universal primer site and gave cDNA unique molecular identifiers. TCRdb independently ran MiXCR on the 5' RACE reads; one entry per CDR3 protein. The sample records about 1.7 million distinct CDR3 sequences, less than 35% being singletons. This CDR3 contains 15 residues. The germline V gene encodes CDR1 MDHEN and CDR2 SYDVKM. The V gene end was trimmed by 6 bases and the J gene end by 2 bases; junction bases not matched to a gene: 4. Healthy Caucasians alone served as donors. In the case of this clonotype: No antigen is known for it.

Source material: cord blood. This TCR derives from a newborn girl in good health. This chain joins TRBV28 and TRBJ2-7; 13 bases are shared with TRBD2. The CDR3 is CASRGLAGVTYEQYF. The CDR3 nucleotides read TGTGCCAGCAGAGGACTAGCGGGAGTTACCTACGAGCAGTACTTC.